This note documents a single TCR beta chain sequence. Its antigen is currently not known. One base away there is no much larger clone; base qualities are not given. V gives up 0 bases and J gives up 0 bases, and the segment between their germline ends measures 6 bases. The germline V gene gives CDR1 as SGDLS and CDR2 as YYNGEE. The CDR3, from cysteine to phenylalanine, totals 14 residues. Just CDR3 DNA is preserved here, 42 bases in frame from base 1. TCRbeta CDR3 regions were amplified from genomic DNA using the immunoSEQ Assay, a bias-controlled multiplex PCR. The authors processed their data as follows. Nucleated cell counts per sample were estimated from amplification of reference gene primers within the assay. To quantify the absolute abundance of each unique TCRbeta CDR3 rearrangement, sequence reads were collapsed and filtered. For each sample, productive Simpson clonality was calculated as the square root of Simpson's diversity index over productive rearrangements. TCRdb's version of the immuneACCESS table is confined to in-frame rearrangements and falls short of the full clone set. An unresolved V gene accounts for under half of the shortfall where checked; the remainder is of unknown origin. V, J and clone size are those of that table, while D and trimming were read from the DNA. The sample table shows hundreds of thousands of clones, and roughly 89% are seen once. Of the sample, 4.5% to 5.5% is held by the ten largest clones.

The data stem from a study of blood T cell repertoires in COVID-19 (dated by TCRdb to about 2020). Looking at the study overall: Samples covering the acute and convalescent phases of COVID-19 were provided by collaborators in the United States, Italy and Spain. A de-identified subject ID, COVID-19 status, age in years and sex were almost always included in the sample metadata. The samples were drawn from two sources: the first 160 participants of the ongoing ImmuneRACE study, and about 1,300 subjects contributed by 6 global collaborators. Where available, HLA class I and class II types were taken from metadata supplied by the sample provider and were not determined by assay-based typing. Subjects who had been exposed to COVID-19, were actively infected with it, or had recovered from it provided the deeply sampled blood TCRbeta repertoires that made up the dataset. The material from the prospective study consisted of cDNA or gDNA derived from T cells, B-cell-depleted T cells, or PBMCs. The repertoires were released in a freely available public database intended as a resource for research on the immune response to SARS-CoV-2. The research as a whole found: How much clinical and demographic metadata was included differed by source and by participant, and the metadata was provided uncurated.

In the prospective study, participants were about 18 to 89 years old, resided in about two dozen geographic areas of the United States, and were enrolled through a virtual design. Cohort assignment in the prospective study relied on participant-reported clinical history from a screening survey and a study questionnaire. Recovered participants in ImmuneRACE Cohort 3 were defined as having two consecutive negative NP/OP PCR tests, clearance from a healthcare professional, or resolution of symptoms. Mobile phlebotomists in the prospective study collected whole blood, serum and a nasopharyngeal or oropharyngeal swab from every participant. Prospective study participants could optionally give additional blood draws and questionnaires over an approximately 2-month period. Blood samples from the prospective study were shipped frozen or at room temperature prior to DNA extraction.

This receptor was taken from a man in his fifties or sixties who had recovered from COVID-19. The chain is encoded by TRBV9 joined to TRBJ1-2; the D gene assignment is ambiguous. The sample was PBMCs or T cells enriched from blood (not recorded which). The CDR3 reads CASSVDTTNYGYTF. The DNA reads as follows: TGTGCCAGCAGCGTAGACACAACTAACTATGGCTACACCTTC.